Below, 30 T cell receptor beta chains from the same sample are listed, as sequenced in a study of blood T cell repertoires in COVID-19. Assay: immunoSEQ multiplex PCR; the TCRdb copy retains only in-frame clones and omits some. The top ten hold around 5.9% of the sample, which has approximately 300,000 clones, 70% to 90% seen once. Sequenced input: PBMCs or T cells enriched from blood (not recorded which). The receptors were gathered from a woman younger than 45 who had recovered from COVID-19.

The rearrangement joins TRBV7-9 to TRBJ1-4, with 8 bases aligning to TRBD1. V was clipped by 5 bases and J by 4 bases; unmatched bases: 9. There are 16 residues in the CDR3. CDR1 is SEHNR and CDR2 is FQNEAQ in the germline V gene (reference sequence). The CDR3 bases are TGTGCCAGCAGCCCTCCGAACAGGGGGGTTAATGAAAAACTGTTTTTT. Protein product: CASSPPNRGVNEKLFF.

This chain uses TRBV5-4 with TRBJ2-5; D gene uncertain. The CDR3 loop spans 13 amino acids. The germline V and J ends were trimmed by 3 bases and 4 bases, with 10 bases remaining between them. Germline V gives CDR1 SGHNT, CDR2 YYREEE (reference sequence). CDR3 in DNA: TGTGCCAGCAGCTCACGACTTGGAGAGACCCAGTACTTC. It yields the protein CASSSRLGETQYF.

This chain joins TRBV12-3 or TRBV12-4 and TRBJ1-1, with unresolved D. Trimming took off 4 bases at V and 4 bases at J, with 10 bases between the two ends. The CDR3 is 13 residues long. Here the CDR3 reads CASSSATSTEAFF. The CDR3 DNA sequence: TGTGCCAGCAGTTCCGCAACAAGCACTGAAGCTTTCTTT.

The rearrangement uses TRBV12-3 or TRBV12-4 and TRBJ2-1; no reliable D call. The V gene lost 7 bases and the J gene lost 6 bases, with 7 bases spanning the gap. The CDR3 consists of 11 residues. The CDR3 here is CASTSFNEQFF. The CDR3 DNA reads TGTGCCAGCACCTCTTTCAATGAGCAGTTCTTC.

The V and J genes are TRBV5-8 and TRBJ2-2; D not resolved. Trimming took off 4 bases at V and 4 bases at J, with 5 bases between the two ends. Germline V gives CDR1 SGHTS, CDR2 YDEGEE. The CDR3 extends over 12 amino acids. The CDR3 nucleotides are TGTGCCAGCAGCAAGAGCACCGGGGAGCTGTTTTTT. Protein: CASSKSTGELFF.

The chain uses TRBV27 and TRBJ2-4; 7 nucleotides align to TRBD2. This CDR3 region has 17 residues. V lost 5 bases and J lost 0; bases outside the gene matches: 10. Germline CDR1 and CDR2: MNHEY and SMNVEV (reference sequence). The CDR3 loop is CASSPTGLAGAKNIQYF. CDR3 bases: TGTGCCAGCAGTCCGACGGGGTTAGCGGGAGCCAAAAACATTCAGTACTTC.

The V gene is TRBV3-1 (or the pseudogene TRBV3-2), the J gene TRBJ2-1, with D unclear. CDR1 LGHDT and CDR2 YNNKEL come from the germline V gene (reference sequence). Between the trimmed V and J ends, which lost 3 bases and 1 base, there was a span of 10 bases. This CDR3 has 15 amino acids. CDR3 sequence (DNA): TGTGCCAGCAGCCAGAACTCGCGGTCCTACAATGAGCAGTTCTTC. Protein: CASSQNSRSYNEQFF.

V usage is TRBV5-6 and J usage is TRBJ1-1; 8 bases line up with TRBD1. Germline values: CDR1 SGHDT, CDR2 YYEEEE. J lost 5 bases, V lost 3 bases, and 3 bases had no gene match. The CDR3 runs to 13 residues. CDR3 protein: CASSYYRGTEAFF. The CDR3, as DNA: TGTGCCAGCAGCTATTACAGGGGGACTGAAGCTTTCTTT.

The chain employs TRBV27 and TRBJ2-6, with D maybe TRBD2 (5 bases). CDR3 length equals 16 residues. Germline V CDR1 and CDR2: MNHEY, SMNVEV (reference sequence). V lost 4 bases to trimming and J lost 1 base, with 11 bases between them. CDR3 loop: CASSYGILSGANVLTF. CDR3 in DNA: TGTGCCAGCAGTTACGGGATTCTTTCTGGGGCCAACGTCCTGACTTTC.

The chain uses TRBV30 and TRBJ2-7; a weak D match, TRBD2 (6 bases). V lost 0 bases and J 9 bases, leaving 15 bases between the germline ends. Germline CDR1 is GTSNPN and CDR2 is SVGIG (reference sequence). This CDR3 comprises 13 residues. This CDR3 reads CAWSVPPPGGQYF. In DNA, the CDR3 is TGTGCCTGGAGTGTACCCCCCCCCGGGGGGCAGTACTTC.

The chain combines TRBV30 with TRBJ1-1, with 10 nucleotides matching TRBD1. J was trimmed by 1 base and V by 2 bases; bases with no gene match: 7. Looked up from germline, CDR1 is GTSNPN and CDR2 is SVGIG (reference sequence). The CDR3 has 16 residues. CDR3 sequence reads: CAWSTTGGYGNTEAFF. CDR3 in DNA: TGTGCCTGGAGTACGACAGGGGGCTACGGGAACACTGAAGCTTTCTTT.

This chain links TRBV9 with TRBJ2-5, with D maybe TRBD1 (6 bases). Trimming removed 3 bases from V and 1 base from J, with 13 bases in between. CDR1 is SGDLS, CDR2 YYNGEE, per germline. The CDR3 length is 15 residues. The DNA for the CDR3 is TGTGCCAGCAGCGCCAGGGGCTTCCCCCAAGAGACCCAGTACTTC. Its translation: CASSARGFPQETQYF.

V gene TRBV6-5 combines with J gene TRBJ2-5; 8 bases are a match to TRBD1. The CDR3 length is 14 residues. In germline, CDR1 is MNHEY, CDR2 SVGAGI. The V segment lost 4 bases and the J segment 7 bases; nucleotides outside the gene matches: 8. Written as DNA, the CDR3 is TGTGCCAGCAGTTGGGGGCAGGGGGCAGGGACCCAGTACTTC. It encodes CASSWGQGAGTQYF.

The gene calls are TRBV9 and TRBJ2-3; 12 bases are shared with TRBD2. From germline, CDR1 is SGDLS and CDR2 YYNGEE. CDR3 length equals 17 residues. V lost 1 base and J lost 1; bases outside the gene matches: 4. CDR3 in amino acids: CASSVQASGGGTDTQYF. The CDR3 nucleotides are TGTGCCAGCAGCGTACAGGCTAGCGGGGGGGGCACAGATACGCAGTATTTT. The full variable domain, rest sourced from reference TRBV9 and TRBJ2-3, is DSGVTQTPKHLITATGQRVTLRCSPRSGDLSVYWYQQSLDQGLQFLIQYYNGEERAKGNILERFSAQQFPDLHSELNLSSLELGDSALYFCASSVQASGGGTDTQYFGPGTRLTVL.

The J gene is TRBJ1-2, the V gene TRBV29-1, with D unresolved. CDR3 length equals 12 residues. V was pared by 1 base and J by 8 bases, with 11 bases between. CDR1 SQVTM and CDR2 ANQGSEA come from the germline V gene. CDR3 in amino acids: CSVEGAERGYTF. The CDR3 DNA follows: TGCAGCGTTGAAGGGGCAGAACGGGGCTACACCTTC.

This rearrangement joins TRBV4-2 to TRBJ1-2; D possibly corresponds to TRBD1 (5 bases). CDR3 length: 16 amino acids. Germline V gives CDR1 LGHNA, CDR2 YNFKEQ. The V end was cut by 0 bases, the J end by 5 bases, with 16 bases between. DNA for the CDR3: TGTGCCAGCAGCCAAGAGGCAGGGAGCGGGGGGTATGGCTACACCTTC. Translating it yields CASSQEAGSGGYGYTF.

The chain combines TRBV5-4 with TRBJ2-5, with D possibly TRBD2 on 5 matching bases. This CDR3 has 14 residues. Germline lookup yields CDR1 SGHNT and CDR2 YYREEE (reference sequence). The V gene lost 0 bases and the J gene lost 2 bases, with 8 bases spanning the gap. The CDR3 sequence: CASSLGQRQETQYF. CDR3 nucleotide sequence: TGTGCCAGCAGCTTGGGGCAGCGGCAAGAGACCCAGTACTTC.

This clone was seen once. The rearrangement joins TRBV5-5 to TRBJ1-1; no reliable D call. Germline V lookup: CDR1 SGHKS, CDR2 YYEKEE (reference sequence). CDR3 length: 13 residues. V lost 1 base, J lost 3 bases, and 7 bases lay in between. The CDR3 DNA reads TGTGCCAGCAGCTTGTATAGCGACACTGAAGCTTTCTTT. This codes for CASSLYSDTEAFF.

The CDR3 loop is CASSQPTSSGATDTQYF. The CDR3 DNA reads as TGCGCCAGCAGCCAGCCTACCTCTAGCGGGGCCACAGATACGCAGTATTTT. This chain joins TRBV4-1 and TRBJ2-3, with 9 bases that match TRBD2. The germline gives CDR1 MGHRA, CDR2 YSYEKL. J was trimmed by 2 bases and V by 3 bases; bases with no gene match: 9. The CDR3 runs to 17 residues.

The chain joins TRBV19 to TRBJ2-2; 7 nucleotides agree with TRBD2. V trimming: 5 bases; J trimming: 5 bases; junction bases outside the gene matches: 11. The CDR3 runs to 16 residues. The V gene's germline CDR1 is LNHDA and CDR2 SQIVND (reference sequence). For the CDR3, the DNA is TGTGCCAGTAGTGACCCAGGGACTACTAGTACCGGGGAGCTGTTTTTT. Its translation is CASSDPGTTSTGELFF. The full variable domain, completed using reference TRBV19 and TRBJ2-2, is DGGITQSPKYLFRKEGQNVTLSCEQNLNHDAMYWYRQDPGQGLRLIYYSQIVNDFQKGDIAEGYSVSREKKESFPLTVTSAQKNPTAFYLCASSDPGTTSTGELFFGEGSRLTVL.

This chain connects TRBV6-5 to TRBJ2-6; a weak D match, TRBD2 (5 bases). CDR1 is MNHEY and CDR2 is SVGAGI in the germline V gene. This CDR3 has 15 residues. Between the trimmed V and J ends, which lost 4 bases and 1 base, there was a span of 8 bases. The CDR3 nucleotides are TGTGCCAGCAGTTCGACGGGGTCTGGGGCCAACGTCCTGACTTTC. The encoded protein is CASSSTGSGANVLTF.

J is TRBJ1-1 and V is TRBV10-2, with 7 bases matching TRBD1. The CDR3 length is 11 residues. From germline, CDR1 is WSHSY and CDR2 SAAADI. Losses at the gene ends were 6 bases for V and 8 bases for J; bases not matched to a gene: 3. The CDR3 protein is CASRRTGEAFF. The CDR3 DNA reads TGCGCCAGCAGGAGGACAGGCGAAGCTTTCTTT.

In DNA form, the CDR3 reads TGTGCCAGCAGCCACGTGCAGCGGGGCGGATATGGCTACACCTTC. It translates to CASSHVQRGGYGYTF. The chain has TRBV3-1 (or the pseudogene TRBV3-2) and TRBJ1-2; TRBD1 is a possible D gene (5 bases). CDR1 LGHDT and CDR2 YNNKEL come from the germline V gene (reference sequence). V lost 3 bases to trimming and J lost 5 bases, with 16 bases between them. This CDR3 contains 15 residues.

This chain joins TRBV10-3 and TRBJ2-7; D gene ambiguous. CDR1 ENHRY and CDR2 SYGVKD come from the germline V gene. CDR3 length: 14 amino acids. Trimming stripped 4 bases from V and 2 bases from J, with 12 bases between. The CDR3 bases are TGTGCCATCAGTGGGAATACCCTAGCCTACGAGCAGTACTTC. Its protein is CAISGNTLAYEQYF.

Note on this clone: The identical CDR3 is also encoded by other nucleotide sequences in the sample. The V and J genes are TRBV19 and TRBJ1-6; the match to TRBD1 covers 9 bases. V was pared by 6 bases and J by 7 bases, with 4 bases of the junction left unmatched. This CDR3 contains 14 residues. CDR1 and CDR2 (germline): LNHDA, SQIVND (reference sequence). The CDR3 region has the DNA TGTGCCAGTAGCCCGGGACAGGGCAATTCACCCCTCCACTTT. Its protein is CASSPGQGNSPLHF.

This chain joins TRBV29-1 and TRBJ1-2; TRBD1 is a possible D gene (5 bases). Germline V gives CDR1 SQVTM, CDR2 ANQGSEA. The CDR3 length is 11 residues. Trimming stripped 2 bases from V and 7 bases from J, with 8 bases between. The CDR3 loop reads CSVEQGGGYTF. The CDR3 nucleotides read TGCAGCGTTGAACAGGGCGGTGGCTACACCTTC. Variable domain in full (rest from reference TRBV29-1 and TRBJ1-2): SAVISQKPSRDICQRGTSLTIQCQVDSQVTMMFWYRQQPGQSLTLIATANQGSEATYESGFVIDKFPISRPNLTFSTLTVSNMSPEDSSIYLCSVEQGGGYTFGSGTRLTVV.

A few counts support this clone. The rearrangement uses TRBV13 and TRBJ1-2, with 9 bases matching TRBD1. Germline-derived CDR1 and CDR2 are PRHDT and FYEKMQ (reference sequence). The CDR3 sequence is 13 residues long. Losses at the gene ends were 6 bases for V and 6 bases for J; bases not matched to a gene: 5. Written as DNA, the CDR3 is TGTGCCAGCAGTCGCCGGGACAGGGATGGCTACACCTTC. As protein: CASSRRDRDGYTF.

This chain connects TRBV4-1 to TRBJ1-3, with 10 bases fitting TRBD1. V lost 0 bases to trimming and J lost 1 base; unmatched junction nucleotides: 12. Germline lookup yields CDR1 MGHRA and CDR2 YSYEKL. The CDR3 spans 20 residues. CDR3 DNA: TGCGCCAGCAGCCAAGATGCCCTCCCTCCGGGACAGGGGTCTGGAAACACCATATATTTT. Amino acids: CASSQDALPPGQGSGNTIYF.

This clone was seen just once. V gene TRBV4-1 combines with J gene TRBJ1-4, with D perhaps matching TRBD1 (6 bases). The CDR3 spans 16 residues. The V end was cut by 0 bases, the J end by 5 bases, with 13 bases between. Germline CDR1 reads MGHRA; CDR2 reads YSYEKL. As DNA, the CDR3 is TGCGCCAGCAGCCAAGATAGGGGGATCTTAAATGAAAAACTGTTTTTT. This gives the protein CASSQDRGILNEKLFF.

This clone has more than one count but fewer than ten. The chain is built from TRBV9 and TRBJ1-2; 10 positions match TRBD1. Trimming took 3 bases from V and 4 from J; bases not matched to a gene: 18. The V gene's germline CDR1 is SGDLS and CDR2 YYNGEE. This CDR3 is 19 amino acids long. CDR3 in amino acids: CASSALLPDRGRIGYGYTF. The CDR3 DNA sequence: TGTGCCAGCAGCGCCCTATTACCTGACAGGGGGCGCATCGGCTATGGCTACACCTTC.